This passage covers 26 T cell receptor beta chains from one sample sequenced in a study of blood T cell repertoires in COVID-19. Sequenced by immunoSEQ multiplex PCR; TCRdb stores in-frame clones only, minus some. In the table there are 150,000 to 200,000 clones, 85% of which are singletons. Sample: peripheral blood. The receptor source for this set is a man in his forties with acute or convalescent COVID-19.

V gene TRBV4-1 combines with J gene TRBJ2-3, with D maybe TRBD2 (5 bases). V lost 4 bases to trimming and J lost 2 bases, with 10 bases between them. Germline loops: CDR1 MGHRA, CDR2 YSYEKL. The CDR3 totals 14 residues. Here the CDR3 DNA reads TGCGCCAGCAGCCTCGGACTTCACACAGATACGCAGTATTTT. Protein product: CASSLGLHTDTQYF.

The chain combines TRBV9 with TRBJ2-5; 7 bases map to TRBD2. The V and J ends lost 5 bases and 4 bases, in that order; junction bases with no gene match: 11. This CDR3 is built from 15 residues. Looked up from germline, CDR1 is SGDLS and CDR2 is YYNGEE. The CDR3 loop reads CASSSRRSSGETQYF. CDR3 sequence (DNA): TGTGCCAGCAGTTCCCGTAGGTCTAGCGGAGAGACCCAGTACTTC.

A note on this clone: The sample carries other DNA sequences with the same CDR3. The chain recombines TRBV11-2 with TRBJ1-5; 7 nucleotides match TRBD1. The J segment lost 6 bases and the V segment lost 5 bases, leaving 4 bases of the junction unmatched. Germline lookup yields CDR1 SGHAT and CDR2 FQNNGV. The CDR3 is made up of 13 amino acids. CDR3 in amino acids: CASSIDRAQPQHF. The CDR3 DNA reads TGTGCCAGCAGCATCGACAGGGCTCAGCCCCAGCATTTT. Full variable domain (missing parts from reference TRBV11-2 and TRBJ1-5): EAGVAQSPRYKIIEKRQSVAFWCNPISGHATLYWYQQILGQGPKLLIQFQNNGVVDDSQLPKDRFSAERLKGVDSTLKIQPAKLEDSAVYLCASSIDRAQPQHFGDGTRLSIL.

J is TRBJ2-2 and V is TRBV6-6, with D unresolved. Between the trimmed V and J ends, which lost 6 bases and 4 bases, there was a span of 9 bases. This CDR3 contains 13 residues. Per the germline V gene, CDR1 is MNHNY and CDR2 is SVGAGI (reference sequence). The CDR3 spells CASRRDSTGELFF. As DNA, the CDR3 is TGTGCCAGCAGGAGAGACTCCACCGGGGAGCTGTTTTTT.

The V gene is TRBV5-6, the J gene TRBJ2-1, with 8 bases aligning to TRBD2. Germline CDR1 and CDR2: SGHDT and YYEEEE. The trim removed 2 bases at V and 4 bases at J, leaving 8 bases unmatched. The CDR3 contains 16 residues. The chain's CDR3 is CASSLRGGLKYNEQFF. The CDR3 DNA follows: TGTGCCAGCAGCTTACGGGGGGGCCTGAAATACAATGAGCAGTTCTTC.

The J gene is TRBJ1-2, the V gene TRBV12-5; 7 positions match TRBD1. The junction had 2 bases not matched to a gene; V was cut back by 1 base and J by 3 bases. Per germline, CDR1 LGHNT and CDR2 FRNRAP. The CDR3 is made up of 14 amino acids. This CDR3 reads CASGLETGYYGYTF. The CDR3, as DNA: TGTGCTAGTGGTTTGGAGACAGGGTACTATGGCTACACCTTC.

V usage is TRBV11-2 and J usage is TRBJ1-4; D is perhaps TRBD1 (5 bases). With 8 bases removed from V and 6 bases from J, the gap between germline ends came to 19 bases. The CDR3 loop spans 15 amino acids. Germline V gives CDR1 SGHAT, CDR2 FQNNGV. The CDR3 here is CASRALGEVDEKLFF. The DNA for the CDR3 is TGTGCCAGCCGAGCTTTAGGGGAGGTCGATGAAAAACTGTTTTTT.

The chain links TRBV25-1 to TRBJ1-2; the match to TRBD1 covers 7 bases. Looked up from germline, CDR1 is MGHDK and CDR2 is SYGVNS. This CDR3 is built from 17 residues. Losses at the gene ends were 1 base for V and 0 bases for J; bases not matched to a gene: 8. CDR3 sequence (DNA): TGTGCCAGCAGTGAATCAGGGGGAAGCCCTACTAACTATGGCTACACCTTC. Translated, it gives CASSESGGSPTNYGYTF.

V is TRBV19 and J is TRBJ2-1; 9 nucleotides match TRBD2. This CDR3 contains 15 residues. V dropped 6 bases and J dropped 4; count of bases not matched to a gene: 7. Germline CDR1 LNHDA, CDR2 SQIVND (reference sequence). CDR3 amino acids: CASSQSGGTYNEQFF. CDR3 bases: TGTGCCAGTAGCCAGAGCGGGGGGACATACAATGAGCAGTTCTTC.

The chain links TRBV5-5 to TRBJ1-2, with D uncertain. Germline CDR1 reads SGHKS; CDR2 reads YYEKEE (reference sequence). CDR3 length: 15 amino acids. V was trimmed by 2 bases and J by 8 bases, leaving 19 bases between them. The CDR3 sequence: CASSLTREAAVGYTF. The CDR3 DNA follows: TGTGCCAGCAGCTTAACTCGGGAGGCGGCGGTGGGCTACACCTTC. Together with reference TRBV5-5 and TRBJ1-2, the CDR3 gives the full variable domain: DAGVTQSPTHLIKTRGQQVTLRCSPISGHKSVSWYQQVLGQGPQFIFQYYEKEERGRGNFPDRFSARQFPNYSSELNVNALLLGDSALYLCASSLTREAAVGYTFGSGTRLTVV.

The J gene is TRBJ2-5, the V gene TRBV4-2; TRBD2 agrees at 12 bases. Trimming took 1 base from V and 3 from J; bases not matched to a gene: 0. The CDR3 loop spans 15 amino acids. The V gene's germline CDR1 is LGHNA and CDR2 YNFKEQ. CDR3 sequence (DNA): TGTGCCAGCAGCCAAGGACTAGCGGGGGAAGAGACCCAGTACTTC. It encodes CASSQGLAGEETQYF.

This clone was observed a single time. The genes are TRBV3-1 (or the pseudogene TRBV3-2) and TRBJ2-1, with a tentative D call TRBD2 (6 bases). This CDR3 has 16 amino acids. CDR1 is LGHDT and CDR2 is YNNKEL in the germline V gene (reference sequence). Between the trimmed V and J ends, which lost 0 bases and 4 bases, there was a span of 13 bases. CDR3 DNA: TGTGCCAGCAGCCAAGATGCGGGGAACAGTTACAATGAGCAGTTCTTC. Encoded protein: CASSQDAGNSYNEQFF.

There are many counts of this clone. The gene calls are TRBV5-1 and TRBJ2-1; a possible D gene is TRBD2 (6 bases). Trimming pared 0 bases from V and 4 bases from J, leaving 11 bases between. The length of the CDR3 is 15 residues. From germline, CDR1 is SGHRS and CDR2 YFSETQ. The CDR3 nucleotides read TGCGCCAGCAGCTTGGTTGGAGGGCAGTACAATGAGCAGTTCTTC. Residues: CASSLVGGQYNEQFF.

The rearrangement links TRBV14 to TRBJ1-1, with 11 bases identical to TRBD1. CDR1 is SGHDN and CDR2 is FVKESK in the germline V gene. The V segment lost 2 bases and the J segment 4 bases; nucleotides outside the gene matches: 3. The CDR3 is 15 residues long. CDR3 loop: CASSQRTGGLTEAFF. The CDR3 DNA sequence: TGTGCCAGCAGCCAAAGGACAGGGGGCCTCACTGAAGCTTTCTTT. Based on the CDR3 plus reference TRBV14 and TRBJ1-1, the full variable domain is EAGVTQFPSHSVIEKGQTVTLRCDPISGHDNLYWYRRVMGKEIKFLLHFVKESKQDESGMPNNRFLAERTGGTYSTLKVQPAELEDSGVYFCASSQRTGGLTEAFFGQGTRLTVV.

The V call is TRBV7-2, the J call TRBJ2-3; D possibly corresponds to TRBD2 (6 bases). Germline V lookup: CDR1 SGHTA, CDR2 FQGNSA. This CDR3 is 18 amino acids long. V shed 6 bases and J shed 0 bases, with 22 bases lying between them. DNA of the CDR3: TGTGCCAGCAGTCACCAACTTAGCGGTCCCCAGAGCACAGATACGCAGTATTTT. It codes for CASSHQLSGPQSTDTQYF.

This clone has just one count. Written as DNA, the CDR3 is TGTGCCAGCAGAACCGGACAGGCGAACACCGGGGAGCTGTTTTTT. It translates to CASRTGQANTGELFF. The chain links TRBV5-6 to TRBJ2-2, with 7 bases matching TRBD1. The CDR3 runs to 15 residues. Germline lookup yields CDR1 SGHDT and CDR2 YYEEEE. J gave up 0 bases and V 5 bases, and 4 bases lay outside the gene matches. The full variable domain, with the rest looked up from reference TRBV5-6 and TRBJ2-2, is DAGVTQSPTHLIKTRGQQVTLRCSPKSGHDTVSWYQQALGQGPQFIFQYYEEEERQRGNFPDRFSGHQFPNYSSELNVNALLLGDSALYLCASRTGQANTGELFFGEGSRLTVL.

The V call is TRBV7-2, the J call TRBJ1-3, with a possible D match to TRBD1 (6 bases). Looked up from germline, CDR1 is SGHTA and CDR2 is FQGNSA. CDR3 length: 15 residues. The V end lost 5 bases, the J end lost 2 bases, and 13 bases lay between the germline ends. CDR3 loop: CASSLGGGPGNTIYF. CDR3 in DNA: TGTGCCAGCAGCCTGGGGGGGGGCCCTGGAAACACCATATATTTT. The full variable domain, rest sourced from reference TRBV7-2 and TRBJ1-3, is GAGVSQSPSNKVTEKGKDVELRCDPISGHTALYWYRQSLGQGLEFLIYFQGNSAPDKSGLPSDRFSAERTGGSVSTLTIQRTQQEDSAVYLCASSLGGGPGNTIYFGEGSWLTVV.

This clone was detected only once. The genes are TRBV6-4 and TRBJ1-2; D call uncertain. CDR3 length: 12 residues. V lost 6 bases and J 3 bases, leaving 8 bases between the germline ends. Germline values: CDR1 MRHNA, CDR2 SNTAGT. CDR3 loop: CASRQSHYGYTF. The CDR3, as DNA: TGTGCCAGCAGACAGTCTCACTATGGCTACACCTTC.

V gene TRBV28 combines with J gene TRBJ1-2; 9 nucleotides agree with TRBD1. This CDR3 comprises 13 residues. CDR1 and CDR2 from the germline V gene are MDHEN and SYDVKM. The V gene end was trimmed by 11 bases and the J gene end by 8 bases; junction bases not matched to a gene: 12. The CDR3 DNA reads as TGTGCCTCCGGACAGGGGATTTATGGCGGCTACACCTTC. Its protein product is CASGQGIYGGYTF.

The rearrangement uses TRBV6-5 and TRBJ1-3; 10 bases are a match to TRBD1. J lost 2 bases, V lost 4 bases, and 5 bases had no gene match. Germline-derived CDR1 and CDR2 are MNHEY and SVGAGI. The CDR3 contains 16 residues. CDR3 amino acids: CASSSTDRGPGNTIYF. CDR3 bases: TGTGCCAGCAGTTCAACCGACAGGGGGCCTGGAAACACCATATATTTT.

J is TRBJ1-1 and V is TRBV5-6, with D possibly matching TRBD1 (6 bases). Trimming cost V 0 bases and J 4 bases, with 16 bases left between them. The CDR3 contains 16 residues. CDR1 is SGHDT and CDR2 is YYEEEE in the germline V gene. The chain's CDR3 is CASSLAGGGPGTEAFF. The CDR3 bases are TGTGCCAGCAGCTTGGCCGGGGGGGGCCCGGGCACTGAAGCTTTCTTT.

V gene TRBV5-1 combines with J gene TRBJ1-2; 9 bases align to TRBD1. The length of the CDR3 is 14 residues. V lost 4 bases to trimming and J lost 7 bases; unmatched junction nucleotides: 8. Germline lookup yields CDR1 SGHRS and CDR2 YFSETQ. In DNA form, the CDR3 reads TGCGCCAGCAGCGGAGGGGACAGGGCGAGTGGCTACACCTTC. Translated, it gives CASSGGDRASGYTF.

The rearrangement joins TRBV5-6 to TRBJ1-5, with TRBD1 matching 10 bases. The CDR3 totals 15 residues. The V gene's germline CDR1 is SGHDT and CDR2 YYEEEE. With V trimmed by 4 bases and J by 6 bases, 7 bases remained unmatched. The CDR3: CASSETGQGSQPQHF. As DNA, the CDR3 is TGTGCCAGCAGCGAAACGGGACAGGGGAGTCAGCCCCAGCATTTT.

J is TRBJ1-2 and V is TRBV7-6, with 9 bases that match TRBD1. This CDR3 has 16 amino acids. J gave up 3 bases and V 6 bases, and 11 bases lay outside the gene matches. Per germline, CDR1 SGHVS and CDR2 FNYEAQ. The CDR3 nucleotides are TGTGCCAGCAGACGATTACAGGGGGCGCTTGACTATGGCTACACCTTC. Translated, it gives CASRRLQGALDYGYTF.

This chain uses TRBV3-1 (or the pseudogene TRBV3-2) with TRBJ1-1; 8 nucleotides line up with TRBD1. The CDR3 is made up of 14 amino acids. CDR1 and CDR2 (germline): LGHDT, YNNKEL (reference sequence). Trimming cost V 4 bases and J 7 bases; bases outside gene matches: 8. The CDR3 loop is CASSLTGTGGEAFF. In DNA, the CDR3 is TGTGCCAGCAGCCTCACCGGGACAGGTGGTGAAGCTTTCTTT.

A word on this clone: One end of the junction is discordant with germline, which a read error may explain. J is TRBJ1-3 and V is TRBV3-1 (or the pseudogene TRBV3-2); TRBD1 matches at 8 bases. The CDR3 spans 16 residues. Germline CDR1 LGHDT, CDR2 YNNKEL (reference sequence). CDR3 residues: CVSSQTGAKGGNTIYF. The CDR3, as DNA: TGTGTCAGCAGCCAGACAGGGGCAAAGGGTGGAAACACCATATATTTT.